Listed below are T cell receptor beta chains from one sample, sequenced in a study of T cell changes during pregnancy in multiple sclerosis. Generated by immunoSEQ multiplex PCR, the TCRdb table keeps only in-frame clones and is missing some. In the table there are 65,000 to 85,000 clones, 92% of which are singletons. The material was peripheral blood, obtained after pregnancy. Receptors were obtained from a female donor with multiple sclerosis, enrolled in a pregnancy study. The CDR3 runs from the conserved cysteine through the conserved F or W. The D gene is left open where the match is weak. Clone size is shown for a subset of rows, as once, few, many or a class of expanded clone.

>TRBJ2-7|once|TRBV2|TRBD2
CASSEGDYSYEQYF
TGTGCCAGCAGTGAAGGGGACTACTCCTACGAGCAGTACTTC
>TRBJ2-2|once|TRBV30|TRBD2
CAWSSLAGVGELFF
TGTGCCTGGAGTTCGTTAGCGGGAGTCGGGGAGCTGTTTTTT
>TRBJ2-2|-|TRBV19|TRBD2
CASSIRSGRSGELFF
TGTGCCAGTAGTATAAGAAGCGGGAGATCAGGGGAGCTGTTTTTT
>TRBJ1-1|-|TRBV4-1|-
CASSQVAPRGNTEAFF
TGCGCCAGCAGCCAAGTCGCCCCCCGGGGGAACACTGAAGCTTTCTTT
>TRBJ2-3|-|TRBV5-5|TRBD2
CASSETSGRGYTQYF
TGTGCCAGCAGCGAGACTAGCGGGAGAGGCTATACGCAGTATTTT
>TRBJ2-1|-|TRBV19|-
CASSDGTVYNEQFF
TGTGCCAGTAGTGACGGGACTGTATATAATGAGCAGTTCTTC
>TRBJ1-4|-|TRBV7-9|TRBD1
CASSLLGGLQGTGEKLFF
TGTGCCAGCAGCTTACTTGGCGGCCTACAGGGGACGGGGGAAAAACTGTTTTTT
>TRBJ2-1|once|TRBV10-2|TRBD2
CASMASGVRNEQFF
TGCGCCAGCATGGCTAGCGGAGTTAGAAATGAGCAGTTCTTC
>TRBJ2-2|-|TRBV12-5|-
CASGRPRGTGELFF
TGTGCTAGTGGTCGGCCCAGGGGCACCGGGGAGCTGTTTTTT
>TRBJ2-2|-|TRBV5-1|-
CASVVAVPNTGELFF
TGCGCCAGCGTCGTCGCGGTACCGAACACCGGGGAGCTGTTTTTT
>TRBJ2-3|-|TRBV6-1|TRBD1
CASYRGQGTDTQYF
TGTGCCAGCTACAGGGGGCAAGGCACAGATACGCAGTATTTT
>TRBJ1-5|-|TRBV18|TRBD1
CASSAGTGGNQPQHF
TGTGCCAGCTCGGCCGGGACAGGTGGCAATCAGCCCCAGCATTTT
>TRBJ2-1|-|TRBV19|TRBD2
CASSTVAGAYNEQFF
TGTGCCAGTAGTACTGTAGCGGGCGCTTACAATGAGCAGTTCTTC
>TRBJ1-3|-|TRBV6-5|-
CASSLDGSSGNTIYF
TGTGCCAGCAGCCTGGACGGGAGCTCTGGAAACACCATATATTTT
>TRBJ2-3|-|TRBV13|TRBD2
CASTERVPSGSDTQYF
TGTGCCAGCACCGAGAGAGTTCCTAGCGGGAGCGATACGCAGTATTTT
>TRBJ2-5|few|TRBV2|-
CASSERQQETQYF
TGTGCCAGCAGTGAGCGACAGCAAGAGACCCAGTACTTC
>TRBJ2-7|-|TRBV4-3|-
CASSQEIQLTYEQYF
TGCGCCAGCAGCCAAGAAATACAATTAACCTACGAGCAGTACTTC
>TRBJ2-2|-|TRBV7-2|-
CASSSYRVTGELFF
TGTGCCAGCAGCTCCTACAGGGTCACCGGGGAGCTGTTTTTT
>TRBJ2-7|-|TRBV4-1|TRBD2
CASSQVGLAGGLHEQYF
TGCGCCAGCAGCCAAGTGGGACTAGCGGGAGGCCTCCACGAGCAGTACTTC
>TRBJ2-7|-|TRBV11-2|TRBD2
CASSLDHASGSMREQYF
TGTGCCAGCAGCTTAGATCACGCTAGCGGGAGTATGAGGGAGCAGTACTTC
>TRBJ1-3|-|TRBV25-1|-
CASTSGDSGNTIYF
TGTGCCAGCACGTCAGGGGACTCTGGAAACACCATATATTTT
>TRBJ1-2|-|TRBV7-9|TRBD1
CASSSATGINYGYTF
TGTGCCAGCAGCTCTGCGACAGGGATTAACTATGGCTACACCTTC
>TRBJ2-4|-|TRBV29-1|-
CSVDLRGAKNIQYF
TGCAGCGTTGATTTACGAGGGGCCAAAAACATTCAGTACTTC
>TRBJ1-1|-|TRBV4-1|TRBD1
CASSQGTGVDTEAFF
TGCGCCAGCAGCCAAGGGACAGGGGTGGACACTGAAGCTTTCTTT
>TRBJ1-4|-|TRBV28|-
CASKSRGAKMREKLFF
TGTGCCAGCAAATCACGGGGGGCTAAGATGCGGGAAAAACTGTTTTTT
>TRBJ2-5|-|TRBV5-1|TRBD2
CASSRGTRGETQYF
TGCGCCAGCAGTCGCGGGACTAGAGGTGAGACCCAGTACTTC
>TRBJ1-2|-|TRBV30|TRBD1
CAWRVGQSRAYGYTF
TGTGCCTGGAGAGTGGGACAGTCCCGGGCCTATGGCTACACCTTC
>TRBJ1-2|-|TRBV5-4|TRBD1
CASSLGQGSSGYGYTF
TGTGCCAGCAGCCTGGGACAGGGGTCCTCCGGGTATGGCTACACCTTC
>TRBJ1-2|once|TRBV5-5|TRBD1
CASRNTGGGDYTF
TGTGCCAGCAGAAATACAGGGGGCGGAGACTACACCTTC
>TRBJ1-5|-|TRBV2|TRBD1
CASSEWDRGPNQPQHF
TGTGCCAGCAGTGAATGGGACAGGGGCCCCAATCAGCCCCAGCATTTT
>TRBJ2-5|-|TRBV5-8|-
CASSPSPETQYF
TGTGCCAGCAGCCCCTCTCCAGAGACCCAGTACTTC
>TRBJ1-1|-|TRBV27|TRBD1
CASSPWTGYTEAFF
TGTGCCAGCAGTCCTTGGACAGGATACACTGAAGCTTTCTTT
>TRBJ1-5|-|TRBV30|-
CAWSVGGQPQHF
TGTGCCTGGAGTGTGGGGGGTCAGCCCCAGCATTTT
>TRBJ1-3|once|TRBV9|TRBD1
CASSLHNDRGEGNTIYF
TGTGCCAGCAGCCTACATAATGACAGGGGAGAAGGAAACACCATATATTTT
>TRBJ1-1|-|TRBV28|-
CASSLQGTTEAFF
TGTGCCAGCAGTTTACAGGGGACCACTGAAGCTTTCTTT
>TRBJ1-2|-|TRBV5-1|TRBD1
CASSLAVTGGRYGYTF
TGCGCCAGCAGCTTGGCCGTAACAGGGGGTAGATATGGCTACACCTTC
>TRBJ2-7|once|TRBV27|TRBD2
CASSFSAGVPYEQYF
TGTGCCAGCAGTTTCTCAGCGGGAGTTCCCTACGAGCAGTACTTC
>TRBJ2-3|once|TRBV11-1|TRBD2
CASSYSGMNTDTQYF
TGTGCCAGCAGCTATAGCGGGATGAACACAGATACGCAGTATTTT
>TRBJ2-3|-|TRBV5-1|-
CASSLGGSTDTQYF
TGCGCCAGCAGCTTGGGCGGTTCCACAGATACGCAGTATTTT
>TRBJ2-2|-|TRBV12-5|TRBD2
CASGPIAGGTGELFF
TGTGCTAGTGGTCCAATAGCGGGAGGCACCGGGGAGCTGTTTTTT
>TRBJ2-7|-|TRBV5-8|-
CASSPPLAPYYEQYF
TGTGCCAGCAGCCCCCCCCTAGCGCCCTACTACGAGCAGTACTTC